One and the same sample provided the 20 T cell receptor beta chains below, sequenced in a study of blood T cells in healthy people across ages. With a J-beta primer mix and a sample-barcoded 5' primer, a second PCR ran about 7 to 11 cycles. TCRdb re-called the 5' RACE reads with MiXCR, one entry per CDR3 protein. The sample yields roughly 1.5 million distinct CDR3 sequences, roughly 43% seen once. Sequencing was performed on blood. All receptors derive from a woman between 18 and 29 years old in good health.

The V and J genes are TRBV20-1 and TRBJ2-3; weak D call: TRBD2 (5 bases). Germline V gene data show CDR1 as DFQATT and CDR2 as SNEGSKA (reference sequence). The CDR3 is made up of 14 amino acids. Trimming pared 6 bases from V and 7 bases from J, leaving 20 bases between. As DNA, the CDR3 is TGCAGTGCGCCTACTGACGGGGTCACGTATACGCAGTATTTT. Translating gives CSAPTDGVTYTQYF.

This clonotype was picked up one time. This chain uses TRBV27 with TRBJ1-2; D remains ambiguous. Germline lookup yields CDR1 MNHEY and CDR2 SMNVEV (reference sequence). Trimming removed 3 bases from V and 1 base from J, with 6 bases in between. CDR3 length: 13 residues. CDR3 DNA: TGTGCCAGCAGTTTGCACTTTAACTATGGCTACACCTTC. It yields the protein CASSLHFNYGYTF.

V and J are TRBV25-1 and TRBJ2-1, with a weak D call TRBD2 (5 bases). Germline V gene sequence: CDR1 MGHDK, CDR2 SYGVNS. V lost 5 bases and J lost 3, with 20 bases in between. CDR3 length equals 17 residues. This CDR3 is CASSNSKLGLYYNEQFF. The CDR3 DNA follows: TGTGCCAGCAGTAACTCTAAACTAGGGCTTTACTACAATGAGCAGTTCTTC.

The chain employs TRBV9 and TRBJ2-7; D gene unclear. Germline lookup yields CDR1 SGDLS and CDR2 YYNGEE. The CDR3 runs 13 residues. The V end lost 0 bases, the J end lost 5 bases, and 9 bases lay between the germline ends. The CDR3 bases are TGTGCCAGCAGCGTAGTTCATGGTCACGAGCAGTACTTC. Translation gives CASSVVHGHEQYF. The full variable domain, its missing parts supplied by reference TRBV9 and TRBJ2-7, is DSGVTQTPKHLITATGQRVTLRCSPRSGDLSVYWYQQSLDQGLQFLIQYYNGEERAKGNILERFSAQQFPDLHSELNLSSLELGDSALYFCASSVVHGHEQYFGPGTRLTVT.

This clonotype has just a few counts. V and J are TRBV13 and TRBJ1-4; tentatively, D is TRBD1 (5 bases). V was trimmed by 6 bases and J by 3 bases, leaving 20 bases between them. The CDR3 is 17 amino acids. CDR1 and CDR2 (germline): PRHDT, FYEKMQ (reference sequence). The CDR3 here is CASSPTRGVLSNEKLFF. The CDR3 bases are TGTGCCAGCAGTCCGACGCGGGGGGTTCTGTCTAATGAAAAACTGTTTTTT.

This clonotype showed up just a few times. This clone may be a read error of a much larger clone one base away. This chain uses TRBV4-2 with TRBJ2-5; TRBD2 agrees at 9 bases. Trimming at V came to 0 bases and at J to 4 bases, leaving 9 bases not matched to a gene. Germline CDR1 LGHNA, CDR2 YNFKEQ. CDR3 length: 17 residues. This CDR3 reads CASSQDGPGAGGETQYF. CDR3 DNA sequence: TGTGCCAGCAGCCAAGATGGTCCAGGAGCGGGAGGAGAGACCCAGTACTTC.

In this sample, this clonotype turned up a few times. The chain carries TRBV11-2 and TRBJ2-1; 7 bases agree with TRBD1. Trimming took 5 bases from V and 0 from J; bases not matched to a gene: 4. There are 15 residues in the CDR3. Germline CDR1 SGHAT, CDR2 FQNNGV. The CDR3 is CASSQDRPSYNEQFF. In DNA form, the CDR3 reads TGTGCCAGCAGCCAGGACAGGCCCTCCTACAATGAGCAGTTCTTC.

The chain links TRBV9 to TRBJ2-1; 8 nucleotides line up with TRBD1. TRBJ2-7 matches the DNA end more closely, so the J call is doubtful. Looked up from germline, CDR1 is SGDLS and CDR2 is YYNGEE. This CDR3 is 13 amino acids long. DNA of the CDR3: TGTGCCAGCAGCTTCCGACAGGGGAATGAGCAGTACTTC. The encoded protein is CASSFRQGNEQYF.

This clonotype was detected only a few times. The chain employs TRBV6-8 and TRBJ2-1; a weak D match, TRBD2 (5 bases). Trimming left V 2 bases short and J 7 bases short, with 12 bases between. CDR1 and CDR2 from the germline V gene are MNHGY and SAAAGT. CDR3 size: 14 residues. The DNA for the CDR3 is TGTGCCAGCAGTTACGTCGGGGATTTGAATGAGCAGTTCTTC. Its protein is CASSYVGDLNEQFF.

This clonotype has at least ten counts. The gene calls are TRBV5-1 and TRBJ2-7; the D gene could be TRBD1 or TRBD2 (5 bases each). The CDR3 has 15 residues. Per the germline V gene, CDR1 is SGHRS and CDR2 is YFSETQ. V was pared by 0 bases and J by 4 bases, with 14 bases between. The CDR3 here is CASSLGGSGTYEQYF. CDR3 in DNA: TGCGCCAGCAGCTTGGGGGGGTCAGGTACTTACGAGCAGTACTTC.

The chain links TRBV6-6 to TRBJ2-5; 9 bases match TRBD1. J gave up 0 bases and V 7 bases, and 6 bases lay outside the gene matches. The CDR3 is made up of 15 amino acids. Looked up from germline, CDR1 is MNHNY and CDR2 is SVGAGI (reference sequence). CDR3 nucleotides: TGTGCCAGCACCAAGGGACAGGGATACCAAGAGACCCAGTACTTC. It encodes CASTKGQGYQETQYF.

This clonotype was observed a few times. The V and J genes are TRBV11-1 and TRBJ2-1, with TRBD2 identical over 15 bases. The CDR3 has 19 amino acids. V lost 7 bases to trimming and J lost 5 bases; unmatched junction nucleotides: 15. CDR1 and CDR2 (germline): SGHAT, FQDESV (reference sequence). CDR3 sequence reads: CASTPLGLAGGFPNNEQFF. The DNA of the CDR3 is TGTGCCAGCACCCCCTTGGGACTAGCGGGAGGATTCCCTAACAATGAGCAGTTCTTC. Based on the CDR3 plus reference TRBV11-1 and TRBJ2-1, the full variable domain is EAEVAQSPRYKITEKSQAVAFWCDPISGHATLYWYRQILGQGPELLVQFQDESVVDDSQLPKDRFSAERLKGVDSTLKIQPAELGDSAMYLCASTPLGLAGGFPNNEQFFGPGTRLTVL.

The V and J genes are TRBV4-1 and TRBJ2-1; D gene unclear. Germline V gene data show CDR1 as MGHRA and CDR2 as YSYEKL. The CDR3 loop spans 13 amino acids. Deletions cut 0 bases from V and 9 bases from J, with 9 bases between. CDR3 bases: TGCGCCAGCAGCCAAGAGTTGCAGATTGAGCAGTTCTTC. This translates into CASSQELQIEQFF.

This clonotype has more than one count but fewer than ten. V usage is TRBV9 and J usage is TRBJ2-7; 8 positions match TRBD1. The germline V gene has CDR1 SGDLS and CDR2 YYNGEE. CDR3 size: 15 residues. V was pared by 4 bases and J by 6 bases, with 12 bases of the junction left unmatched. The CDR3 DNA reads as TGTGCCAGCAGCTCCCAGACAGGGGCTAAAACCGAGCAGTACTTC. Translation: CASSSQTGAKTEQYF.

The V gene is TRBV4-1, the J gene TRBJ1-1; possible D gene TRBD1, 6 bases. Trimming removed 4 bases at V and 1 base at J, with 13 bases between. The CDR3 has 15 amino acids. CDR1 is MGHRA and CDR2 is YSYEKL in the germline V gene. CDR3 residues: CASSRVGGRNTEAFF. The CDR3, as DNA: TGCGCCAGCAGCCGAGTTGGGGGCCGGAACACTGAAGCTTTCTTT.

This chain uses TRBV29-1 with TRBJ2-3, with D possibly matching TRBD1 (5 bases). This CDR3 spans 14 amino acids. Looked up from germline, CDR1 is SQVTM and CDR2 is ANQGSEA. Trimming left V 3 bases short and J 3 bases short, with 13 bases between. This CDR3 is CSVEGQLQTDTQYF. CDR3 DNA: TGCAGCGTTGAGGGGCAGCTTCAGACAGATACGCAGTATTTT.

V and J are TRBV7-2 and TRBJ2-6; D remains ambiguous. The CDR3 contains 16 residues. The germline CDR1 and CDR2 sequences are SGHTA and FQGNSA. V was trimmed by 2 bases and J by 0 bases, leaving 8 bases between them. The CDR3 is CASSLSTFSGANVLTF. As DNA, the CDR3 is TGTGCCAGCAGCTTATCGACTTTCTCTGGGGCCAACGTCCTGACTTTC. Full variable domain (remainder filled in from reference TRBV7-2 and TRBJ2-6): GAGVSQSPSNKVTEKGKDVELRCDPISGHTALYWYRQSLGQGLEFLIYFQGNSAPDKSGLPSDRFSAERTGGSVSTLTIQRTQQEDSAVYLCASSLSTFSGANVLTFGAGSRLTVL.

The rearrangement links TRBV27 to TRBJ2-1, with 12 bases identical to TRBD1. Germline V gene data show CDR1 as MNHEY and CDR2 as SMNVEV (reference sequence). The CDR3 loop spans 15 amino acids. With 4 bases clipped from V and 7 bases from J, the junction kept 5 bases outside the gene matches. Here the CDR3 reads CASSSGTGGRNEQFF. In DNA form, the CDR3 reads TGTGCCAGCAGTTCGGGGACAGGGGGCCGTAATGAGCAGTTCTTC.

The CDR3 sequence: CSVGFGYQVPGETQYF. The DNA for the CDR3 is TGCAGCGTTGGTTTCGGCTACCAAGTCCCCGGGGAGACCCAGTACTTC. The chain recombines TRBV29-1 with TRBJ2-7; D gene uncertain. The J call could be wrong; TRBJ2-5 is a better fit for the DNA end. The CDR3 extends over 16 amino acids. Germline V lookup: CDR1 SQVTM, CDR2 ANQGSEA.

The chain combines TRBV20-1 with TRBJ2-1; no reliable D call. Trimming cost V 0 bases and J 7 bases, with 16 bases left between them. Per the germline V gene, CDR1 is DFQATT and CDR2 is SNEGSKA (reference sequence). The CDR3 consists of 15 residues. Here the CDR3 reads CSARDRRALANEQFF. The CDR3 DNA is TGCAGTGCTAGAGATCGAAGGGCTCTCGCAAATGAGCAGTTCTTC.